This TCR beta chain comes out of a study of tumor-infiltrating lymphocytes in primary liver carcinoma. Study-level points and caveats: About 7-25% of top clones, no more, were shared by all five regions.

From around 520 ng of total RNA, TCR beta-specific cDNA was reverse-transcribed using a constant-region primer. TCR beta libraries came from three nested multiplex PCR rounds using slightly modified ARM-PCR. Use of TRBV1-TRBV30 forward primers with a C-beta reverse primer characterized the first two PCR rounds, which lasted about 10 cycles each. TCRdb re-analysed the multiplex PCR reads in MiXCR, keeping a single row per CDR3 protein. Of approximately 190,000 distinct CDR3 sequences listed, around four fifths were seen once; the top ten hold about a sixth. A single count supports this clonotype. Its antigen is not identified. At one of its ends the junction is not consistent with the germline gene, which may arise from a read error. Looked up from germline, CDR1 is SQVTM and CDR2 is ANQGSEA. The CDR3 is 9 residues long. Co-extracted RNA and DNA came from approximately 20-30 mg of unsorted bulk tissue.

The specimen was tumor tissue from primary liver carcinoma. The chain carries TRBV29-1 and TRBJ2-1; 7 bases align to TRBD1. This TCR was recovered from a man in his forties with primary liver carcinoma and hepatitis B virus infection. The CDR3 DNA is TGCAGCGTCGGACAGGATGGGTTATTC. This encodes CSVGQDGLF.